This is a list of T cell receptor beta chains from one sample in a study of Graves' ophthalmopathy and Graves' hyperthyroidism. TCRdb processed the multiplex PCR reads anew with MiXCR; each CDR3 protein has one entry. The sample has 200,000 to 250,000 distinct CDR3 sequences, just under 30% seen once. What was sequenced was peripheral blood. These receptors all come from a man aged 50 to 59 with Graves' ophthalmopathy. Each CDR3 is given with its conserved first and last residue. Each record gives: clone size, D gene, V gene, J gene, CDR3 DNA, CDR3 protein. A D gene is named only where the DNA matches it firmly. Not every row has a clone size; where given, it reads once, few, many or a size class.

clone size: few
D gene: -
V gene: TRBV12-3/TRBV12-4
J gene: TRBJ1-2
CDR3 DNA: TGTGCCAGCAGTTTAGCTGGACGGACGAGTGGCTACACCTTC
CDR3 protein: CASSLAGRTSGYTF

clone size: many
D gene: -
V gene: TRBV19
J gene: TRBJ1-5
CDR3 DNA: TGTGCCAGTAGTATCTACGGAAATAGCAATCAGCCCCAGCATTTT
CDR3 protein: CASSIYGNSNQPQHF

clone size: few
D gene: TRBD1
V gene: TRBV28
J gene: TRBJ2-4
CDR3 DNA: TGTGCCAGCAGTTCCACCTCAACAGGGGCGGTCAAAAACATTCAGTACTTC
CDR3 protein: CASSSTSTGAVKNIQYF

clone size: many
D gene: -
V gene: TRBV4-1
J gene: TRBJ2-7
CDR3 DNA: TGCGCCAGCAGCCAATCTAGCGCCAACGAGCAGTACTTC
CDR3 protein: CASSQSSANEQYF

clone size: many
D gene: -
V gene: TRBV6-2/TRBV6-3
J gene: TRBJ2-7
CDR3 DNA: TGTGCCAGCAGTTACTCGATCTCAAGGTACGAGCAGTACTTC
CDR3 protein: CASSYSISRYEQYF

clone size: many
D gene: TRBD1
V gene: TRBV6-1
J gene: TRBJ1-3
CDR3 DNA: TGTGCCAGCAACGGACAGGGGGGCTCTGGAAACACCATATATTTT
CDR3 protein: CASNGQGGSGNTIYF

clone size: many
D gene: -
V gene: TRBV10-2
J gene: TRBJ2-7
CDR3 DNA: TGCGCCATCTCGAGGGGCCGTGGGGCCTACGAGCAGTACTTC
CDR3 protein: CAISRGRGAYEQYF

clone size: many
D gene: -
V gene: TRBV19
J gene: TRBJ1-5
CDR3 DNA: TGTGCCAGTACTGTTTTCGAGGGTAGCAATCAGCCCCAGCATTTT
CDR3 protein: CASTVFEGSNQPQHF

clone size: many
D gene: -
V gene: TRBV20-1
J gene: TRBJ2-7
CDR3 DNA: TGCAGTGCTAGAGATGACTATAGGGCGTCCTACGAGCAGTACTTC
CDR3 protein: CSARDDYRASYEQYF

clone size: many
D gene: -
V gene: TRBV6-5
J gene: TRBJ1-1
CDR3 DNA: TGTGCCAGCAGTTGGGGCGAAGGTGTTAACACTGAAGCTTTCTTT
CDR3 protein: CASSWGEGVNTEAFF

clone size: many
D gene: -
V gene: TRBV19
J gene: TRBJ2-2
CDR3 DNA: TGTGCCAGTCAAGCCCAGGGTTACACCGGGGAGCTGTTTTTT
CDR3 protein: CASQAQGYTGELFF

clone size: many
D gene: -
V gene: TRBV6-5
J gene: TRBJ2-2
CDR3 DNA: TGTGCCAGCAGTTATAGCGGCGGGGAGCTGTTTTTT
CDR3 protein: CASSYSGGELFF

clone size: many
D gene: TRBD2
V gene: TRBV10-3
J gene: TRBJ2-2
CDR3 DNA: TGTGCCATCAGTGATGCAGCGGGAGGGGCCGGGGAGCTGTTTTTT
CDR3 protein: CAISDAAGGAGELFF

clone size: many
D gene: -
V gene: TRBV7-6
J gene: TRBJ2-5
CDR3 DNA: TGTGCCAGCAGCCCCGGGACTCCCAGCCTTCGGGAGACCCAGTACTTC
CDR3 protein: CASSPGTPSLRETQYF

clone size: many
D gene: -
V gene: TRBV10-1
J gene: TRBJ2-5
CDR3 DNA: TGCGCCAGCAGTGAAGGCATAAAGCAAGAGACCCAGTACTTC
CDR3 protein: CASSEGIKQETQYF

clone size: -
D gene: TRBD2
V gene: TRBV11-2
J gene: TRBJ2-2
CDR3 DNA: TGTGCCAGCAGCTTAGTGGTAGCGGGAGAAACCGGGGAGCTGTTTTTT
CDR3 protein: CASSLVVAGETGELFF

clone size: many
D gene: -
V gene: TRBV24-1
J gene: TRBJ2-2
CDR3 DNA: TGTGCCACTAGACAGAGCACCGGGGAGCTGTTTTTT
CDR3 protein: CATRQSTGELFF

clone size: many
D gene: -
V gene: TRBV29-1
J gene: TRBJ1-1
CDR3 DNA: TGCAGCGTTAAAAACGGGATAAACACTGAAGCTTTCTTT
CDR3 protein: CSVKNGINTEAFF

clone size: many
D gene: -
V gene: TRBV9
J gene: TRBJ2-7
CDR3 DNA: TGTGCCAGCAGCGTAGGGCGGCTCGCCTACGAGCAGTACTTC
CDR3 protein: CASSVGRLAYEQYF

clone size: many
D gene: -
V gene: TRBV2
J gene: TRBJ2-7
CDR3 DNA: TGTGCCAGCAGCGCTAACCCCGGGACGGACAGTTACGAGCAGTACTTC
CDR3 protein: CASSANPGTDSYEQYF

clone size: -
D gene: -
V gene: TRBV10-2
J gene: TRBJ1-5
CDR3 DNA: TGCGCCAGCAATACTCGGTTTAGCAATCAGCCCCAGCATTTT
CDR3 protein: CASNTRFSNQPQHF

clone size: few
D gene: -
V gene: TRBV12-5
J gene: TRBJ1-5
CDR3 DNA: TGTGCTAGTGGTTTGGTAGTAGGAGGACAGTACAATCAGCCCCAGCATTTT
CDR3 protein: CASGLVVGGQYNQPQHF

clone size: few
D gene: -
V gene: TRBV6-1
J gene: TRBJ1-1
CDR3 DNA: TGTGCCAGCAGTGTGGCGGATACAAACACTGAAGCTTTCTTT
CDR3 protein: CASSVADTNTEAFF

clone size: -
D gene: TRBD1
V gene: TRBV12-3/TRBV12-4
J gene: TRBJ2-7
CDR3 DNA: TGTGCCAGCAGTTTCGGGACAGGGAAGGCCTACGAGCAGTACTTC
CDR3 protein: CASSFGTGKAYEQYF

clone size: many
D gene: TRBD1
V gene: TRBV6-2/TRBV6-3
J gene: TRBJ2-7
CDR3 DNA: TGTGCCAGCACCGTACTACAGGGGGCAGGGTACGAGCAGTACTTC
CDR3 protein: CASTVLQGAGYEQYF

clone size: once
D gene: -
V gene: TRBV27
J gene: TRBJ1-2
CDR3 DNA: TGTGCCAGCAGTTTCGGGGCCAATTATGGCTACACCTTC
CDR3 protein: CASSFGANYGYTF

clone size: -
D gene: TRBD1
V gene: TRBV6-2/TRBV6-3
J gene: TRBJ1-2
CDR3 DNA: TGTGCCAGCAGACAGACCGGGACAGTCTATGGCTACACCTTC
CDR3 protein: CASRQTGTVYGYTF

clone size: -
D gene: TRBD1
V gene: TRBV12-3/TRBV12-4
J gene: TRBJ1-6
CDR3 DNA: TGTGCCAGCAGTTCGGGACAGGGGGCAAACCTCCACTTT
CDR3 protein: CASSSGQGANLHF

clone size: many
D gene: -
V gene: TRBV28
J gene: TRBJ2-7
CDR3 DNA: TGTGCCAGCAGTTTTGGGGGCGGGTACGAGCAGTACTTC
CDR3 protein: CASSFGGGYEQYF

clone size: many
D gene: -
V gene: TRBV19
J gene: TRBJ2-5
CDR3 DNA: TGTGCCAGCGGGCGCGAAGGGGTCCCATCGGAGACCCAGTACTTC
CDR3 protein: CASGREGVPSETQYF

clone size: many
D gene: -
V gene: TRBV19
J gene: TRBJ1-5
CDR3 DNA: TGTGCCAGTAGTATCCCGGCCAGGAGACAGCCCCAGCATTTT
CDR3 protein: CASSIPARRQPQHF

clone size: -
D gene: TRBD2
V gene: TRBV15
J gene: TRBJ2-2
CDR3 DNA: TGTGCCACCAGCAGAGATCTAGCGGGAAGGCCAAGGGAGCTGTTTTTT
CDR3 protein: CATSRDLAGRPRELFF

clone size: many
D gene: TRBD2
V gene: TRBV10-3
J gene: TRBJ2-7
CDR3 DNA: TGTGCCATCAGTGGGGCGGGGGGGACCTACGAGCAGTACTTC
CDR3 protein: CAISGAGGTYEQYF

clone size: many
D gene: TRBD2
V gene: TRBV20-1
J gene: TRBJ2-7
CDR3 DNA: TGCAGTGCTAGAGATGGGGGACTAGCTGACGAGCAGTACTTC
CDR3 protein: CSARDGGLADEQYF

clone size: many
D gene: -
V gene: TRBV7-2
J gene: TRBJ1-1
CDR3 DNA: TGTGCCAGCAGCCGGGGGGGCTGGACTGAAGCTTTCTTT
CDR3 protein: CASSRGGWTEAFF

clone size: -
D gene: -
V gene: TRBV6-5
J gene: TRBJ1-1
CDR3 DNA: TGTGCCAGCAGTTACGGCAGGGACACTGAAGCTTTCTTT
CDR3 protein: CASSYGRDTEAFF

clone size: once
D gene: -
V gene: TRBV7-2
J gene: TRBJ1-1
CDR3 DNA: TGTGCCAGCAGGTCCCTGGGAACCACTGAAGCTTTCTTT
CDR3 protein: CASRSLGTTEAFF

clone size: many
D gene: -
V gene: TRBV14
J gene: TRBJ1-5
CDR3 DNA: TGTGCCAGCAGCCAAGATCTAGATCAGCCCCAGCATTTT
CDR3 protein: CASSQDLDQPQHF

clone size: once
D gene: TRBD1
V gene: TRBV11-2
J gene: TRBJ1-1
CDR3 DNA: TGTGCCAGCAGCTTACAGACAGGGGGCCTGAGTACTGAAGCTTTCTTT
CDR3 protein: CASSLQTGGLSTEAFF

clone size: many
D gene: TRBD2
V gene: TRBV18
J gene: TRBJ2-7
CDR3 DNA: TGTGCCAGCTCACGGGGGGCTAGCGGGCGTTCCTACGAGCAGTACTTC
CDR3 protein: CASSRGASGRSYEQYF

clone size: many
D gene: TRBD1
V gene: TRBV19
J gene: TRBJ1-2
CDR3 DNA: TGTGCCAGTACTGGGGACAGAGCGTATGGCTACACCTTC
CDR3 protein: CASTGDRAYGYTF

clone size: once
D gene: TRBD1
V gene: TRBV12-3/TRBV12-4
J gene: TRBJ1-1
CDR3 DNA: TGCGCCAGCAGTTGGGACAGCTCAACTGAAGCTTTCTTT
CDR3 protein: CASSWDSSTEAFF

clone size: -
D gene: -
V gene: TRBV6-1
J gene: TRBJ2-7
CDR3 DNA: TGTGCCAGCAGTGAACTTTGGGGAAAGGTCTACGAGCAGTACTTC
CDR3 protein: CASSELWGKVYEQYF

clone size: many
D gene: -
V gene: TRBV27
J gene: TRBJ1-2
CDR3 DNA: TGTGCCAGCAGTTTTGCCGGGGGCGGCTACACCTTC
CDR3 protein: CASSFAGGGYTF